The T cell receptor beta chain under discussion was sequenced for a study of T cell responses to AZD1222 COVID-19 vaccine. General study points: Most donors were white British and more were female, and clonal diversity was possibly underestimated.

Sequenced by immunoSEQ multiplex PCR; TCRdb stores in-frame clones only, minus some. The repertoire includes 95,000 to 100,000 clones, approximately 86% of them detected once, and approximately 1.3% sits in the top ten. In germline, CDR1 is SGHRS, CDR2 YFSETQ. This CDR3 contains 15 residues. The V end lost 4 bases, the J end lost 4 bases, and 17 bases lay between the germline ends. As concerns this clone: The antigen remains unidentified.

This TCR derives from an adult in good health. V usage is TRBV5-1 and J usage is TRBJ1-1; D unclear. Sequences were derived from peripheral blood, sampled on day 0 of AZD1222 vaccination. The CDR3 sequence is CASSPFEGLGTEAFF. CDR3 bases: TGCGCCAGCAGCCCCTTTGAGGGTTTGGGCACTGAAGCTTTCTTT.